The rows below give T cell receptor beta chains drawn from one sample of a study of blood T cells in healthy people across ages. TCRdb ran MiXCR on the 5' RACE reads and lists one entry per CDR3 protein. The data contain 700,000 or so distinct CDR3 sequences, roughly 41% of them singletons. Material: blood. These receptors came from a man older than 75 in good health. The CDR3 runs from the conserved cysteine through the conserved F or W. D genes are given only for firm matches. Clone sizes are given selectively: once, few, many, or a class where the clone is expanded.

abundance	v_gene	d_gene	j_gene	CDR3nt	CDR3aa
many	TRBV7-2	.	TRBJ2-3	TGTGCCAGCAGCGGTCGCCTCGGCACAGATACGCAGTATTTT	CASSGRLGTDTQYF
.	TRBV6-2/TRBV6-3	.	TRBJ2-2	TGTGCCAGCAGTCCCCAAGGGGAGCTGTTTTTT	CASSPQGELFF
.	TRBV20-1	TRBD1	TRBJ1-6	TGCAGTGCTAGAGGTACAGGGGGCGCTTCACCCCTCCACTTT	CSARGTGGASPLHF
.	TRBV20-1	TRBD2	TRBJ2-1	TGCAGTGCTGATGGGGGGGGAAGCTCCTACAATGAGCAGTTCTTC	CSADGGGSSYNEQFF
.	TRBV11-2	TRBD2	TRBJ2-1	TGTGCCAGCAGCTTAGAACTACTAGCGGGGAGGGACAATGAGCAGTTCTTC	CASSLELLAGRDNEQFF
.	TRBV5-5	TRBD1	TRBJ2-1	TGTGCCAGCAGCTTGGATACCGGGACAGGGAAGTATGAGCAGTTCTTC	CASSLDTGTGKYEQFF
few	TRBV5-1	.	TRBJ1-1	TGCGCCAGCAGCTTCGCGGGGCAAGGGAACACTGAAGCTTTCTTT	CASSFAGQGNTEAFF
.	TRBV7-2	.	TRBJ1-5	TGTGCCAGCAGCCACATCAATCAGCCCCAGCATTTT	CASSHINQPQHF
.	TRBV19	.	TRBJ1-6	TGTGCCAGTAGTAGCAGGGGTCGTCAAGGGTCTAATTCACCCCTCCACTTT	CASSSRGRQGSNSPLHF
few	TRBV7-2	TRBD2	TRBJ2-5	TGTGCCAGCAGCTTAGCGTCTAGCGGGGGGCAAGAGACCCAGTACTTC	CASSLASSGGQETQYF
few	TRBV20-1	TRBD1	TRBJ2-7	TGCAGTGCTAGTGAGAGGACAGGGGGCTACGAGCAGTACTTC	CSASERTGGYEQYF
few	TRBV5-1	.	TRBJ2-6	TGCGCCAGCAGGGGACACCTCTCTGGGGCCAACGTCCTGACTTTC	CASRGHLSGANVLTF
.	TRBV20-1	.	TRBJ1-1	TGCAGTGCTAGAGACAACCGACAGACCCCTGAAGCTTTCTTT	CSARDNRQTPEAFF
.	TRBV28	.	TRBJ2-5	TGTGCCAGCAGTTTAGGGGGCGCAGGCAGGGGGGAGCAGTACTTC	CASSLGGAGRGEQYF
few	TRBV7-9	TRBD1	TRBJ2-7	TGTGCCAGCAGCGTTTTACAGGGGGACGAGCAGTACTTC	CASSVLQGDEQYF
.	TRBV14	TRBD2	TRBJ2-1	TGTGCCAGCAGCCAACGGACTAGCGGGAGGGATGAGCAGTTCTTC	CASSQRTSGRDEQFF
.	TRBV18	TRBD1	TRBJ2-3	TGTGCCAGCTCACCAGACAGGGTCACAGATACGCAGTATTTT	CASSPDRVTDTQYF
.	TRBV6-2/TRBV6-3	.	TRBJ2-1	TGTGCCAGCAGCCTCGGGGCACAAGAGCAGTTCTTC	CASSLGAQEQFF